This passage covers 10 T cell receptor beta chains from one sample sequenced in a study of T cells in Graves' hyperthyroidism and ophthalmopathy (dated by TCRdb to the late 2010s). The method was multiplex PCR. The listed sequencing device is Illumina HiSeq 2000. Amplification of TCR beta CDR3 regions was carried out from RNA transcripts. The first round of RT-PCR for the TCR CDR3 was performed with the HTBI primer set and the Qiagen OneStep RT-PCR kit. Clones were called with MiXCR by TCRdb after fastp trimmed the public reads at Q25, and only in-frame beta chains were retained. Every distinct CDR3 protein forms one entry, paired with its most common genes and DNA. The sample contains under 650,000 distinct CDR3 sequences, around 16% of them found a single time. Of the sample, less than 4.5% is held by the ten largest clones. The sample taken for sequencing was blood. These receptor sequences come from a woman between 25 and 40 years old with Graves' hyperthyroidism.

The chain links TRBV7-2 to TRBJ2-5; the D gene is possibly TRBD1 (6 bases). The CDR3 loop spans 16 amino acids. Germline CDR1 SGHTA, CDR2 FQGNSA. Deletions cut 3 bases from V and 4 bases from J, with 18 bases between. The CDR3 loop is CASSFLPTGSPETQYF. The DNA for the CDR3 is TGTGCCAGCAGCTTTCTGCCTACAGGGTCCCCAGAGACCCAGTACTTC.

This clonotype was found a few times. The genes are TRBV7-8 and TRBJ2-7, with D possibly being TRBD2 (6 bases). Trimming shortened V by 5 bases and J by 7 bases, and 24 bases separated the two germline ends. The CDR3 is 16 residues long. Germline V gives CDR1 SGHVS, CDR2 FQNEAQ. CDR3 sequence (DNA): TGTGCCAGCAGCCACACCCGGGCGGGAAGGATTAAGGAGCAGTACTTC. It yields the protein CASSHTRAGRIKEQYF.

The chain recombines TRBV7-3 with TRBJ1-2, with TRBD1 as a possible D gene (6 bases). This CDR3 is built from 15 residues. Germline-derived CDR1 and CDR2 are SGHTA and FQGTGA. With 5 bases removed from V and 0 bases from J, the gap between germline ends came to 13 bases. DNA for the CDR3: TGTGCCAGCAGCCTCAGGGGAGAGGCTAACTATGGCTACACCTTC. It yields the protein CASSLRGEANYGYTF.

This clonotype was detected a few times. The rearrangement uses TRBV6-1 and TRBJ2-7; 9 nucleotides agree with TRBD2. CDR3 size: 16 residues. Germline V gives CDR1 MNHNS, CDR2 SASEGT. Trimming took 5 bases from V and 3 from J; bases not matched to a gene: 11. CDR3 protein: CASSSRQKRGVYEQYF. Here the CDR3 DNA reads TGTGCCAGCAGTTCCCGCCAAAAGCGGGGGGTCTACGAGCAGTACTTC.

The chain employs TRBV29-1 and TRBJ2-5, with D unresolved. Germline CDR1 and CDR2: SQVTM and ANQGSEA. This CDR3 comprises 13 residues. V was pared by 4 bases and J by 2 bases, with 11 bases between. As DNA, the CDR3 is TGCAGCGTTGTTGCGGAAACGCAAGAGACCCAGTACTTC. It translates to CSVVAETQETQYF. Full variable domain (outside the CDR3, taken from reference TRBV29-1 and TRBJ2-5): SAVISQKPSRDICQRGTSLTIQCQVDSQVTMMFWYRQQPGQSLTLIATANQGSEATYESGFVIDKFPISRPNLTFSTLTVSNMSPEDSSIYLCSVVAETQETQYFGPGTRLLVL.

This clonotype was recorded many times. V is TRBV6-5 and J is TRBJ2-2; D gene uncertain. Looked up from germline, CDR1 is MNHEY and CDR2 is SVGAGI. V lost 2 bases and J 6 bases, leaving 4 bases between the germline ends. The length of the CDR3 is 12 residues. The CDR3 region is CASSYRPGELFF. In nucleotides, the CDR3 is TGTGCCAGCAGTTACCGTCCCGGGGAGCTGTTTTTT.

The V and J genes are TRBV5-1 and TRBJ2-5; D possibly corresponds to TRBD1 (7 bases). Trimming took 0 bases from V and 4 from J, leaving 13 bases between them. CDR3 length: 15 residues. Per the germline V gene, CDR1 is SGHRS and CDR2 is YFSETQ. DNA of the CDR3: TGCGCCAGCAGCTTGGTCAGGGGGGAAGGAGAGACCCAGTACTTC. It yields the protein CASSLVRGEGETQYF.

This clonotype was picked up many times. The gene calls are TRBV12-3 or TRBV12-4 and TRBJ2-5; 7 bases align to TRBD1. The V and J ends lost 2 bases and 5 bases, in that order; junction bases with no gene match: 5. The CDR3 extends over 14 amino acids. The CDR3: CASSLQSDRETQYF. The CDR3 DNA sequence: TGTGCCAGCAGTTTACAGTCGGACAGGGAGACCCAGTACTTC.

The chain combines TRBV5-1 with TRBJ2-2; 7 nucleotides align to TRBD2. This CDR3 region has 17 residues. Trimming at V came to 4 bases and at J to 0 bases, leaving 9 bases not matched to a gene. Germline V gene sequence: CDR1 SGHRS, CDR2 YFSETQ. The CDR3 region has the DNA TGCGCCAGCAGCCCACCCCCTAGCGGCGCGAACACCGGGGAGCTGTTTTTT. Encoded protein: CASSPPPSGANTGELFF.

This clonotype was seen a single time. The chain uses TRBV12-3 or TRBV12-4 and TRBJ1-1; D perhaps matches TRBD1 (5 bases). This CDR3 comprises 17 residues. The V and J ends lost 6 bases and 0 bases respectively, with 20 bases between them. In nucleotides, the CDR3 is TGTGCCAGCAGCCGCGGACACAACAGACCCATGAACACTGAAGCTTTCTTT. This encodes CASSRGHNRPMNTEAFF.